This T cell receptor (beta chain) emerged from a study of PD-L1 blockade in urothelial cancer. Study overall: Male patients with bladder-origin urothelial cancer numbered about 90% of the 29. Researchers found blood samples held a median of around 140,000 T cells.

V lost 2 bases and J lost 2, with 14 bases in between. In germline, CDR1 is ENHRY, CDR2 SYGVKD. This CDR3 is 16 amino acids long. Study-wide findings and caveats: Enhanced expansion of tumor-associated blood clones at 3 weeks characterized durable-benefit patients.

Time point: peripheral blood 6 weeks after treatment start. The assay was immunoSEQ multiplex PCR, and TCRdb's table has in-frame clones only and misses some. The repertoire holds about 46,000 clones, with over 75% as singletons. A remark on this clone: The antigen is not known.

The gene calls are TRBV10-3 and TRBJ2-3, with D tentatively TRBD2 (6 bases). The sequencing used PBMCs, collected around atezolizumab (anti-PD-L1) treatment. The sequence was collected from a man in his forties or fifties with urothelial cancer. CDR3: CAISEGMDYLTDTQYF. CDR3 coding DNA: TGTGCCATCAGTGAGGGGATGGACTACCTCACAGATACGCAGTATTTT.